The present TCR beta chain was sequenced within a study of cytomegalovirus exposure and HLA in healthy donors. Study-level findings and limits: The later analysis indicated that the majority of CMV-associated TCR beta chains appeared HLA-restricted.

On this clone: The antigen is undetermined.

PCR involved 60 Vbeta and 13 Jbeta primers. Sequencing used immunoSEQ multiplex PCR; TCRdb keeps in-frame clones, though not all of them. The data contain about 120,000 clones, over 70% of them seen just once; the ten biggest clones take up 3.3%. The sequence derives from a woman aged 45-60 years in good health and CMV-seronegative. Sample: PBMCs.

The CDR3 nucleotides are TGTGCCAGCAGTGACGGGACAGGAGTGATTACTGAAGCTTTCTTT. Encoded protein: CASSDGTGVITEAFF. V and J are TRBV6-1 and TRBJ1-1; 8 bases align to TRBD1. Germline V gene sequence: CDR1 MNHNS, CDR2 SASEGT. The CDR3 totals 15 residues. V dropped 3 bases and J dropped 5; count of bases not matched to a gene: 8.